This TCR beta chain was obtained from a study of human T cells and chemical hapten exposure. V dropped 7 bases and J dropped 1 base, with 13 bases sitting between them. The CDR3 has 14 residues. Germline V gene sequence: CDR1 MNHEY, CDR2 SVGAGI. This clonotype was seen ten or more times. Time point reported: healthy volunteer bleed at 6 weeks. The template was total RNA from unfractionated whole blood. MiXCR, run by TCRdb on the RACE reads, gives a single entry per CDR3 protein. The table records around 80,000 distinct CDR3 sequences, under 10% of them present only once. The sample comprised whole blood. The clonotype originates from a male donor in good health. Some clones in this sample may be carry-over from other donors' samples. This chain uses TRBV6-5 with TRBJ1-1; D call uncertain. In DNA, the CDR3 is TGTGCCAGCAAAAGTCCGAGTAGGAACACTGAAGCTTTCTTT. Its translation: CASKSPSRNTEAFF.